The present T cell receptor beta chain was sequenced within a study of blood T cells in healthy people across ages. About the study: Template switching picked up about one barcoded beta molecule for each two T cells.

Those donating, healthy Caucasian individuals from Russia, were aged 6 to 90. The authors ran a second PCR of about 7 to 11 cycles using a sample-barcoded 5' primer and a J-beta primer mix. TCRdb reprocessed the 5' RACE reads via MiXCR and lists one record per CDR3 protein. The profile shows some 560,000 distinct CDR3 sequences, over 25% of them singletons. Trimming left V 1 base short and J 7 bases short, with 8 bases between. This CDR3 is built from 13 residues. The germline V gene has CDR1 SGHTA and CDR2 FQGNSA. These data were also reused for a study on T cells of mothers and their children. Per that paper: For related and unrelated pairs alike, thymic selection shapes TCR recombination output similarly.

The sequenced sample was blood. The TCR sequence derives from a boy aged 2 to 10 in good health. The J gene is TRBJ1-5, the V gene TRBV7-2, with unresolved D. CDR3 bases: TGTGCCAGCAGCTTAGATTTTGGGCAGCCCCAGCATTTT. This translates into CASSLDFGQPQHF.